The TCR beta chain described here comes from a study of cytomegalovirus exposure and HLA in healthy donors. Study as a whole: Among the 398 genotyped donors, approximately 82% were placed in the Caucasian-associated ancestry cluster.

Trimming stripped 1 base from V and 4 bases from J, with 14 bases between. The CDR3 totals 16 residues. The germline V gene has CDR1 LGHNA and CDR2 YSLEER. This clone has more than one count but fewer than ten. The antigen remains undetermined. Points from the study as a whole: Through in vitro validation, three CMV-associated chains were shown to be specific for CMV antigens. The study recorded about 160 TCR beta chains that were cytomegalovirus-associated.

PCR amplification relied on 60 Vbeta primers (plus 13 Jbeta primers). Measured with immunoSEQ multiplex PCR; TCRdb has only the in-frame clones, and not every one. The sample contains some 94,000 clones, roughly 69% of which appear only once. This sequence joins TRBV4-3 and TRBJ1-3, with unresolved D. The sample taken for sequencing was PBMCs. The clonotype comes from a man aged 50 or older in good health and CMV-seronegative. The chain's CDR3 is CASSQVWSGPGNTIYF. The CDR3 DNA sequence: TGCGCCAGCAGCCAAGTTTGGTCAGGTCCCGGAAACACCATATATTTT.